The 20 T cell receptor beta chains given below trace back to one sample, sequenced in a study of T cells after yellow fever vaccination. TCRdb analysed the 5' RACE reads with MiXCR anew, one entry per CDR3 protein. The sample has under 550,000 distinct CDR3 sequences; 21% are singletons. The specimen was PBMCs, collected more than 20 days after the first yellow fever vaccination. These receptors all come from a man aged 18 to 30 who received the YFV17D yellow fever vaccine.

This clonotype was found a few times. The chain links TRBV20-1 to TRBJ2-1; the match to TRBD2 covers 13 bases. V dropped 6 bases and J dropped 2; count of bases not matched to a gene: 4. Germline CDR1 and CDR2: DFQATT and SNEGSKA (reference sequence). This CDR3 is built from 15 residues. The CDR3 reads CSARGLAGPYNEQFF. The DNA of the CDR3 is TGCAGTGCAAGGGGACTAGCGGGACCCTACAATGAGCAGTTCTTC.

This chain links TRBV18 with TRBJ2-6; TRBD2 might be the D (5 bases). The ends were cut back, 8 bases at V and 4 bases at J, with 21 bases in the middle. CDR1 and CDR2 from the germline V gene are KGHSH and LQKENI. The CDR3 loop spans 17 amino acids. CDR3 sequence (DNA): TGTGCCAGCCCGCTCCGGGATTCAACTCTGGGGGCCAACGTCCTGACTTTC. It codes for CASPLRDSTLGANVLTF. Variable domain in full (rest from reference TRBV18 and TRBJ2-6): NAGVMQNPRHLVRRRGQEARLRCSPMKGHSHVYWYRQLPEEGLKFMVYLQKENIIDESGMPKERFSAEFPKEGPSILRIQQVVRGDSAAYFCASPLRDSTLGANVLTFGAGSRLTVL.

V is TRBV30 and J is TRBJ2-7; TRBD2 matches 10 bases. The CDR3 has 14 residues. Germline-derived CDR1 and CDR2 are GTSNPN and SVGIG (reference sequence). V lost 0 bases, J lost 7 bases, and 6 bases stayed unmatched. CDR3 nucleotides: TGTGCCTGGAGTGTAGCGGGGGGGCCTGGGGAGCAGTACTTC. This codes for CAWSVAGGPGEQYF.

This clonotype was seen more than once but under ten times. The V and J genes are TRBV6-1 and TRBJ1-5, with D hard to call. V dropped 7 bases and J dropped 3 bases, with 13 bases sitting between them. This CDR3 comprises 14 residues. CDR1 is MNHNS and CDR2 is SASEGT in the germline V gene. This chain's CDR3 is CASKGPRINQPQHF. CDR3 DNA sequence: TGTGCCAGCAAAGGGCCCCGGATCAATCAGCCCCAGCATTTT.

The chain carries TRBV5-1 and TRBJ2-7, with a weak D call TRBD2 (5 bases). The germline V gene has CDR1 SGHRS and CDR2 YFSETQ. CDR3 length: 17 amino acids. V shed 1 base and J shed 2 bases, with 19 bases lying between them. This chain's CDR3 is CASSLTYNAGVTYEQYF. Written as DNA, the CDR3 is TGCGCCAGCAGCTTGACCTATAACGCGGGTGTTACCTACGAGCAGTACTTC.

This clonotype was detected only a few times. CDR3 amino acids: CASSQSLEGPSEAFF. The CDR3 nucleotides are TGCGCCAGCAGCCAGAGCCTCGAGGGGCCGTCCGAAGCTTTCTTT. The V gene is TRBV4-3, the J gene TRBJ1-1; possible D gene TRBD1, 5 bases. The CDR3 has 15 residues. V was trimmed by 3 bases and J by 8 bases, leaving 19 bases between them. Germline values: CDR1 LGHNA, CDR2 YSLEER.

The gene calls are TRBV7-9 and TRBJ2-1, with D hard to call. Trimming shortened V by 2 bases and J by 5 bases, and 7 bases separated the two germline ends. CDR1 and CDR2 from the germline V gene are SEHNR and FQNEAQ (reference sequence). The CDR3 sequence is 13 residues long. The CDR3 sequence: CASSLTINNEQFF. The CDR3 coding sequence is TGTGCCAGCAGCTTAACCATAAACAATGAGCAGTTCTTC.

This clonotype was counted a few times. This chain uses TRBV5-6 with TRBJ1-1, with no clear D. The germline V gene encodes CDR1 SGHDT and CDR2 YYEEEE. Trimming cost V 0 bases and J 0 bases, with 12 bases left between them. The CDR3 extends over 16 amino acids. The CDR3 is CASSLEYGGMNTEAFF. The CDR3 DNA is TGTGCCAGCAGCTTGGAATACGGCGGCATGAACACTGAAGCTTTCTTT.

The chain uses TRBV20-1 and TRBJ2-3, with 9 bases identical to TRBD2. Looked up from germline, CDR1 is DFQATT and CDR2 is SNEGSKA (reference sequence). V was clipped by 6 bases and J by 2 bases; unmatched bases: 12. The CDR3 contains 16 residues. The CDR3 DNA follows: TGCAGTGCCATACGTTTAAGCGGGGGGTACACAGATACGCAGTATTTT. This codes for CSAIRLSGGYTDTQYF.

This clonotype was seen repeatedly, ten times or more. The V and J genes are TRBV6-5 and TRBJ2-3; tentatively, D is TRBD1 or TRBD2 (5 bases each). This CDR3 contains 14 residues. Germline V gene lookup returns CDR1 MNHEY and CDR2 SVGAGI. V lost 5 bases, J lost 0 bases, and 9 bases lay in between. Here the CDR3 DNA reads TGTGCCAGCAGTCACGGGACCAGCACAGATACGCAGTATTTT. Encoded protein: CASSHGTSTDTQYF.

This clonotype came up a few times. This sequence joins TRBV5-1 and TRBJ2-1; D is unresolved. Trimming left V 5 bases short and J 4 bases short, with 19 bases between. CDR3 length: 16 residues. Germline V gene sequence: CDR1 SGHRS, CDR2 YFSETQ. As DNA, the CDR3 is TGCGCCAGCAGTTCCCTGTGGGTTGGTGGTTACAATGAGCAGTTCTTC. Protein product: CASSSLWVGGYNEQFF.

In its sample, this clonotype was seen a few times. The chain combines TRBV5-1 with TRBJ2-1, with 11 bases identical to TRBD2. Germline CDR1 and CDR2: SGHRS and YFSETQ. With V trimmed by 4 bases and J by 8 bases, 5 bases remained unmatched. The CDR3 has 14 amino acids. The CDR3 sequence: CASSISGGGDEQFF. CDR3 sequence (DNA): TGCGCCAGCAGCATTAGCGGGGGGGGTGATGAGCAGTTCTTC.

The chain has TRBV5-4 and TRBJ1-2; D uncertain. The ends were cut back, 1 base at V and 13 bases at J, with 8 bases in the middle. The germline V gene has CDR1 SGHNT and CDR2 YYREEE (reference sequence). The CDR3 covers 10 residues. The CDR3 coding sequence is TGTGCCAGCAGCTTGCCAAGGGCCACCTTC. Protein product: CASSLPRATF.

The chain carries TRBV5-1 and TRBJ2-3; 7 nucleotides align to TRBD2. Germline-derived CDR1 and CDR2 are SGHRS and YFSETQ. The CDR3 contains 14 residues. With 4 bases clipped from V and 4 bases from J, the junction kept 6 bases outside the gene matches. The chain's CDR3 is CASSRTSGSDTQYF. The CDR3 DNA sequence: TGCGCCAGCAGCCGGACTAGTGGGTCAGATACGCAGTATTTT.

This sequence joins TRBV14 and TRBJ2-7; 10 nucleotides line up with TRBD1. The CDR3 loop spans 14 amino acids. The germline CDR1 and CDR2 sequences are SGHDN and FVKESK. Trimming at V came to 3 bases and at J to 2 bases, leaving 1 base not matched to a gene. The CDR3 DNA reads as TGTGCCAGCAGCCACGGACAGGGGGCCTACGAGCAGTACGTC. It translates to CASSHGQGAYEQYV.

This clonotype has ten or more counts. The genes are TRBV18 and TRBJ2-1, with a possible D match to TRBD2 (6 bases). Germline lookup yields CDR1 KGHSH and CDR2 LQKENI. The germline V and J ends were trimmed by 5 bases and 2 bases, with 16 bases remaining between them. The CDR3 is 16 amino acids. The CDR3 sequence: CASSAGLQGPYNEQFF. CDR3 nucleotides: TGTGCCAGCTCAGCGGGACTCCAAGGACCCTACAATGAGCAGTTCTTC.

In DNA form, the CDR3 reads TGTGCCACCAGTGACTGGGGGGGGAATGAGCAGTTCTTC. It codes for CATSDWGGNEQFF. The chain carries TRBV24-1 and TRBJ2-1; TRBD2 matches at 7 bases. This CDR3 is built from 13 residues. Per the germline V gene, CDR1 is KGHDR and CDR2 is SFDVKD. After removal of 4 bases from V and 7 bases from J, the junction contained 3 bases not matched to a gene.

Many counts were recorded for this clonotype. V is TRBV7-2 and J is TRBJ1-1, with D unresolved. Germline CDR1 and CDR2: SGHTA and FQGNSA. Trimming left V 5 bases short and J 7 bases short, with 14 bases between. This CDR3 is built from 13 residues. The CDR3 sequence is CASSTRSAGEAFF. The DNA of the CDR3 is TGTGCCAGCAGCACCAGATCGGCGGGTGAAGCTTTCTTT.

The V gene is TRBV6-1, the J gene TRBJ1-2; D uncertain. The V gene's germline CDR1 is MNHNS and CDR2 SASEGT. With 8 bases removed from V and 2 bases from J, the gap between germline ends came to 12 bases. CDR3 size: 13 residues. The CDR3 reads CASAREANYGYTF. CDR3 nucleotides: TGTGCCAGCGCACGGGAGGCAAACTATGGCTACACCTTC.

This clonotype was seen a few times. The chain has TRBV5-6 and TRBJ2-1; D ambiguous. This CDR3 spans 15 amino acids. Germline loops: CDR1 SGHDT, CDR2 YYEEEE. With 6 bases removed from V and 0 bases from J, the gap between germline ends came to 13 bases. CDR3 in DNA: TGTGCCAGCACCCTGTCCCCCTACTCCTACAATGAGCAGTTCTTC. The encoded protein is CASTLSPYSYNEQFF.